The entry that follows covers one TCR beta chain sequence. Its specificity is unknown. The entry originates in a study of Ad26.COV2.S vaccination and SARS-CoV-2 variants. Study-level information: This donor came from the COV1001 trial of Ad26.COV2.S.

As for treatment: about 20 received Ad26.COV2.S at low or high dose, single or two shots; 5 received placebo; per-sample allocation not given. The samples date from day 63 after the first vaccine or placebo injection. This vaccine is an Ad26 vector that expresses the Wuhan-strain SARS-CoV-2 spike. Whole-study results and caveats: Recipients of either vaccine or placebo displayed similar breadth of non-spike TCRs.

Sequenced by immunoSEQ multiplex PCR; TCRdb stores in-frame clones only, minus some. The table has roughly 700,000 clones, 89% seen once. J gave up 1 base and V 2 bases, and 9 bases lay outside the gene matches. The CDR3 runs 18 residues. The V gene's germline CDR1 is LGHDT and CDR2 YNNKEL (reference sequence). The source was peripheral blood, collected in a trial of Ad26.COV2.S vaccine versus placebo. The sequence derives from a person aged 18-60 years who received the Ad26.COV2.S COVID-19 vaccine or a placebo. This chain joins TRBV3-1 (or the pseudogene TRBV3-2) and TRBJ2-3; TRBD2 matches 10 bases. The CDR3 region has the DNA TGTGCCAGCAGCCAACTTAAGCGGGGGGGCCGAGGCACAGATACGCAGTATTTT. It codes for CASSQLKRGGRGTDTQYF.